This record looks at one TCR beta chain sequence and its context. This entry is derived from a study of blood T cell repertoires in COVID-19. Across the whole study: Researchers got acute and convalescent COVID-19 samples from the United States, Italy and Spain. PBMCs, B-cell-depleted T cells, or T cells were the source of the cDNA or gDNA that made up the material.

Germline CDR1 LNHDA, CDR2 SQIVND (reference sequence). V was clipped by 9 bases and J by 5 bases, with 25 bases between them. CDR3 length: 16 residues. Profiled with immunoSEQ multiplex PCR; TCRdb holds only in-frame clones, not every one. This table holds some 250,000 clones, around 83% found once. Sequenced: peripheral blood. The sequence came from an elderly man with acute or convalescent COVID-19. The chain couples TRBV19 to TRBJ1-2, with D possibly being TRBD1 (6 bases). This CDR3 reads CASCRTVQGGWYGYTF. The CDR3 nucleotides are TGTGCCAGCTGTAGAACGGTACAGGGTGGTTGGTATGGCTACACCTTC.